Shown below are 12 T cell receptor beta chains from a single sample sequenced in a study of cytomegalovirus exposure and HLA in healthy donors. PCR primers comprised 60 Vbeta and 13 Jbeta primers. The protocol was immunoSEQ multiplex PCR, while the TCRdb copy is restricted to in-frame clones and leaves out a portion. The sample shows 150,000 to 180,000 clones, about 68% of them seen only once. The sequenced material came from PBMCs. Receptors originate from a man aged 30 to 39 in good health and CMV-seronegative.

The rearrangement joins TRBV7-9 to TRBJ2-5, with D possibly being TRBD1 (6 bases). The CDR3 covers 17 residues. Trimming left V 2 bases short and J 1 base short, with 17 bases between. Germline values: CDR1 SEHNR, CDR2 FQNEAQ (reference sequence). The CDR3 loop is CASSLIEPGEFQETQYF. The CDR3 DNA follows: TGTGCCAGCAGCTTAATTGAGCCAGGGGAGTTCCAAGAGACCCAGTACTTC.

The sample holds a few counts of this clone. The rearrangement links TRBV29-1 to TRBJ2-1; D perhaps matches TRBD1 (5 bases). The germline V gene encodes CDR1 SQVTM and CDR2 ANQGSEA. CDR3 length: 16 residues. The ends were cut back, 4 bases at V and 1 base at J, with 17 bases in the middle. CDR3 sequence: CSVVFPGRVSYNEQFF. The CDR3 nucleotides are TGCAGCGTTGTCTTCCCCGGCAGGGTGTCCTACAATGAGCAGTTCTTC.

A single count supports this clone. The genes are TRBV7-9 and TRBJ2-1; TRBD2 matches at 8 bases. Germline V gives CDR1 SEHNR, CDR2 FQNEAQ (reference sequence). V lost 5 bases, J lost 9 bases, and 9 bases stayed unmatched. The CDR3 is made up of 14 amino acids. CDR3 in amino acids: CASSVSGVGIEQFF. The CDR3 nucleotides are TGTGCCAGCAGCGTTAGCGGGGTGGGGATTGAGCAGTTCTTC.

This chain connects TRBV19 to TRBJ1-5; unclear D gene. This CDR3 region has 14 residues. Trimming shortened V by 5 bases and J by 0 bases, and 8 bases separated the two germline ends. In germline, CDR1 is LNHDA, CDR2 SQIVND (reference sequence). The CDR3 region has the DNA TGTGCCAGTAGTGTACATCATAGCAATCAGCCCCAGCATTTT. Translated: CASSVHHSNQPQHF.

This sequence joins TRBV7-2 and TRBJ2-7; D is ambiguous. The V gene's germline CDR1 is SGHTA and CDR2 FQGNSA. V was clipped by 1 base and J by 6 bases, with 4 bases between them. CDR3 length: 11 residues. The CDR3 sequence: CASSLDSEQYF. DNA for the CDR3: TGTGCCAGCAGCTTAGACTCCGAGCAGTACTTC.

This chain joins TRBV15 and TRBJ1-3; no clear D gene. This CDR3 has 16 residues. The germline V and J ends were trimmed by 1 base and 5 bases, with 15 bases remaining between them. From germline, CDR1 is LNHNV and CDR2 YYDKDF (reference sequence). CDR3 loop: CATSRALMTTRNTIYF. DNA of the CDR3: TGTGCCACCAGCAGAGCTTTGATGACTACGAGAAACACCATATATTTT.

The V and J genes are TRBV5-4 and TRBJ2-7; 7 nucleotides match TRBD1. Germline V lookup: CDR1 SGHNT, CDR2 YYREEE (reference sequence). The CDR3 totals 13 residues. V was clipped by 5 bases and J by 5 bases; unmatched bases: 7. The CDR3 loop reads CASRLQGIDEQYF. In nucleotides, the CDR3 is TGTGCCAGCAGGTTACAGGGGATCGACGAGCAGTACTTC.

The genes are TRBV2 and TRBJ1-3; a weak D match, TRBD1 (6 bases). This CDR3 spans 13 amino acids. Germline V gene sequence: CDR1 SNHLY, CDR2 FYNNEI. V lost 6 bases and J lost 3, with 9 bases in between. CDR3 region: CASRGDNGNTIYF. CDR3 sequence (DNA): TGTGCCAGCAGGGGGGACAATGGAAACACCATATATTTT.

V usage is TRBV19 and J usage is TRBJ2-3, with D maybe TRBD1 (6 bases). Germline-derived CDR1 and CDR2 are LNHDA and SQIVND (reference sequence). V lost 6 bases and J lost 3, with 10 bases in between. The CDR3 extends over 13 amino acids. The CDR3 reads CASRQGFTDTQYF. CDR3 in DNA: TGTGCCAGTAGGCAGGGGTTTACAGATACGCAGTATTTT.

The genes are TRBV5-4 and TRBJ2-5; tentative D call: TRBD1 (5 bases). The germline gives CDR1 SGHNT, CDR2 YYREEE (reference sequence). Trimming stripped 0 bases from V and 5 bases from J, with 8 bases between. CDR3 length: 13 residues. Here the CDR3 reads CASSLAGAETQYF. CDR3 in DNA: TGTGCCAGCAGCTTGGCTGGGGCGGAGACCCAGTACTTC.

The chain carries TRBV2 and TRBJ2-2; D gene uncertain. There are 12 residues in the CDR3. CDR1 SNHLY and CDR2 FYNNEI come from the germline V gene. V gave up 5 bases and J gave up 7 bases, with 8 bases separating them. CDR3 nucleotide sequence: TGTGCCAGCAGTAGCCTTTTCGGGGAGCTGTTTTTT. It translates to CASSSLFGELFF. Full variable domain (rest looked up from reference TRBV2 and TRBJ2-2): EPEVTQTPSHQVTQMGQEVILRCVPISNHLYFYWYRQILGQKVEFLVSFYNNEISEKSEIFDDQFSVERPDGSNFTLKIRSTKLEDSAMYFCASSSLFGELFFGEGSRLTVL.

The chain is built from TRBV2 and TRBJ1-5, with D hard to call. This CDR3 comprises 15 residues. The germline V gene has CDR1 SNHLY and CDR2 FYNNEI. V gave up 1 base and J gave up 3 bases, with 10 bases separating them. The CDR3 here is CASSEDEGNNQPQHF. CDR3 in DNA: TGTGCCAGCAGTGAAGATGAGGGAAACAATCAGCCCCAGCATTTT. The full variable domain, completed using reference TRBV2 and TRBJ1-5, is EPEVTQTPSHQVTQMGQEVILRCVPISNHLYFYWYRQILGQKVEFLVSFYNNEISEKSEIFDDQFSVERPDGSNFTLKIRSTKLEDSAMYFCASSEDEGNNQPQHFGDGTRLSIL.